The 4 T cell receptor beta chains in this list originate from one sample, sequenced in a study of neurological immune-mediated disorders. TCRdb itself ran the 5' RACE reads through MiXCR, one entry per CDR3 protein. The repertoire holds about 40,000 distinct CDR3 sequences, with 2.5% as singletons. Sequenced material: PBMCs. The receptor set was obtained from a man aged 50 to 59 with multiple sclerosis.

There are many counts of this clonotype. V gene TRBV27 combines with J gene TRBJ1-3; D may be TRBD1 (5 bases). The germline V gene encodes CDR1 MNHEY and CDR2 SMNVEV (reference sequence). The CDR3 covers 15 residues. V lost 0 bases and J lost 2, with 8 bases in between. CDR3 nucleotide sequence: TGTGCCAGCAGTTTATCGGGGGTGGCTGGAAACACCATATATTTT. It encodes CASSLSGVAGNTIYF.

The sample holds many counts of this clonotype. V and J are TRBV5-5 and TRBJ1-5; 7 bases match TRBD1. This CDR3 region has 15 residues. Unmatched junction bases numbered 4, after V lost 0 bases and J lost 4 bases. The germline gives CDR1 SGHKS, CDR2 YYEKEE (reference sequence). CDR3 residues: CASSLGLQGNQPQHF. CDR3 coding DNA: TGTGCCAGCAGCTTGGGATTACAGGGGAATCAGCCCCAGCATTTT.

This clonotype was seen many times. This chain connects TRBV2 to TRBJ1-5; 7 positions match TRBD1. The CDR3 runs 15 residues. The germline CDR1 and CDR2 sequences are SNHLY and FYNNEI. Losses at the gene ends were 8 bases for V and 0 bases for J; bases not matched to a gene: 7. CDR3 sequence (DNA): TGTGCCAGCCGGGACAGAGTCAATAGCAATCAGCCCCAGCATTTT. Translation: CASRDRVNSNQPQHF. Combining the CDR3 with reference TRBV2 and TRBJ1-5 gives the whole variable domain EPEVTQTPSHQVTQMGQEVILRCVPISNHLYFYWYRQILGQKVEFLVSFYNNEISEKSEIFDDQFSVERPDGSNFTLKIRSTKLEDSAMYFCASRDRVNSNQPQHFGDGTRLSIL.

This clonotype has a count of ten or more. V usage is TRBV9 and J usage is TRBJ2-1, with 11 bases aligning to TRBD2. V lost 0 bases, J lost 8 bases, and 13 bases stayed unmatched. The CDR3 has 18 amino acids. Germline CDR1 is SGDLS and CDR2 is YYNGEE. CDR3 coding DNA: TGTGCCAGCAGCGTAGGGGTCCTAGCGGGGGGCCGAGTCGATGAGCAGTTCTTC. Its translation is CASSVGVLAGGRVDEQFF. The full variable domain, with the rest looked up from reference TRBV9 and TRBJ2-1, is DSGVTQTPKHLITATGQRVTLRCSPRSGDLSVYWYQQSLDQGLQFLIQYYNGEERAKGNILERFSAQQFPDLHSELNLSSLELGDSALYFCASSVGVLAGGRVDEQFFGPGTRLTVL.